The entry below gives a single TCR beta chain sequence along with its context. This entry belongs to a study of shared clonotypes between healthy human individuals. Roughly 27,000 T cell genomes, or roughly 200 ng DNA, went into the sorted-subset replicate PCRs. Sequenced by immunoSEQ multiplex PCR; TCRdb stores in-frame clones only, minus some. The sample carries over 2 million clones, 92% recorded once. The germline V and J ends were trimmed by 3 bases and 3 bases, with 11 bases remaining between them. This CDR3 region has 14 residues. Per the germline V gene, CDR1 is SGHTA and CDR2 is FQGNSA. The receptor was derived from a man aged 18 to 30 in good health. Some clones in this sample may be carry-over from other donors' samples. The sample comprised naive CD4+ T cells from PBMCs. Subset specified: CD45RA+ positively selected. The chain couples TRBV7-2 to TRBJ1-1, with D possibly TRBD1 on 5 matching bases. The CDR3 loop reads CASSFQGGDTEAFF. CDR3 in DNA: TGTGCCAGCAGCTTTCAGGGTGGGGACACTGAAGCTTTCTTT.